The 7 T cell receptor beta chains below all came from one sample that was sequenced in a study of T cell repertoires in cytomegalovirus infection. Using its own MiXCR run on the reads, TCRdb lists one record per CDR3 protein. The data hold approximately 500,000 distinct CDR3 sequences, with roughly 34% observed a single time. Which antigens these TCRs recognize remains unknown. The sample in question was cultured PBMCs, obtained from culture after CMV antigen stimulation. The source of these receptors is a human donor in good health (CMV status not recorded). Some clones in this sample may be carry-over from other donors' samples.

The chain recombines TRBV28 with TRBJ2-5; 9 positions match TRBD2. The CDR3 contains 13 residues. Germline values: CDR1 MDHEN, CDR2 SYDVKM. The J segment lost 4 bases and the V segment lost 6 bases, leaving 3 bases of the junction unmatched. CDR3 protein: CASRRGLAETQYF. The CDR3 DNA reads TGTGCCAGCAGAAGGGGACTAGCAGAGACCCAGTACTTC.

This clonotype turned up a few times. The chain couples TRBV5-4 to TRBJ2-5, with D unresolved. The CDR3 loop spans 14 amino acids. Germline assignment: CDR1 SGHNT and CDR2 YYREEE (reference sequence). Trimming removed 0 bases at V and 5 bases at J, with 11 bases between. CDR3 loop: CASSLGLVPETQYF. CDR3 nucleotide sequence: TGTGCCAGCAGCTTGGGGCTAGTTCCGGAGACCCAGTACTTC.

In this sample, this clonotype turned up a few times. The chain employs TRBV28 and TRBJ1-5; D unresolved. Germline V gene data show CDR1 as MDHEN and CDR2 as SYDVKM. V was pared by 2 bases and J by 7 bases, with 12 bases between. This CDR3 contains 14 residues. In nucleotides, the CDR3 is TGTGCCAGCAGTTTAGGAGGGAGGTTCCAGCCCCAGCATTTT. Encoded protein: CASSLGGRFQPQHF.

This clonotype has more than one count but fewer than ten. The V gene is TRBV27, the J gene TRBJ2-1, with 9 bases that match TRBD1. Germline CDR1 reads MNHEY; CDR2 reads SMNVEV (reference sequence). With 8 bases clipped from V and 9 bases from J, the junction kept 8 bases outside the gene matches. This CDR3 has 13 amino acids. The CDR3, as DNA: TGTGCCAGCTATACACAGGGGGCGTTTGAGCAGTTCTTC. Its translation is CASYTQGAFEQFF.

This clonotype was recorded a few times. V is TRBV27 and J is TRBJ1-6; D call uncertain. V shed 2 bases and J shed 6 bases, with 8 bases lying between them. The V gene's germline CDR1 is MNHEY and CDR2 SMNVEV (reference sequence). The CDR3 extends over 14 amino acids. CDR3 DNA sequence: TGTGCCAGCAGTTTACAGGAGTTTAATTCACCCCTCCACTTT. Encoded protein: CASSLQEFNSPLHF.

This chain joins TRBV7-9 and TRBJ2-1; D unresolved. Germline V lookup: CDR1 SEHNR, CDR2 FQNEAQ (reference sequence). The CDR3 is 16 amino acids. Trimming removed 0 bases from V and 0 bases from J, with 9 bases in between. This chain's CDR3 is CASSLALVGSYNEQFF. DNA for the CDR3: TGTGCCAGCAGCTTAGCTCTGGTGGGCTCCTACAATGAGCAGTTCTTC.

This clonotype was picked up one time. This chain joins TRBV6-8 and TRBJ1-5; no reliable D call. The CDR3 loop spans 15 amino acids. Trimming took 5 bases from V and 0 from J, leaving 11 bases between them. From germline, CDR1 is MNHGY and CDR2 SAAAGT. The DNA of the CDR3 is TGTGCCAGCAGTGGACTCGACAATAGCAATCAGCCCCAGCATTTT. Translation: CASSGLDNSNQPQHF.